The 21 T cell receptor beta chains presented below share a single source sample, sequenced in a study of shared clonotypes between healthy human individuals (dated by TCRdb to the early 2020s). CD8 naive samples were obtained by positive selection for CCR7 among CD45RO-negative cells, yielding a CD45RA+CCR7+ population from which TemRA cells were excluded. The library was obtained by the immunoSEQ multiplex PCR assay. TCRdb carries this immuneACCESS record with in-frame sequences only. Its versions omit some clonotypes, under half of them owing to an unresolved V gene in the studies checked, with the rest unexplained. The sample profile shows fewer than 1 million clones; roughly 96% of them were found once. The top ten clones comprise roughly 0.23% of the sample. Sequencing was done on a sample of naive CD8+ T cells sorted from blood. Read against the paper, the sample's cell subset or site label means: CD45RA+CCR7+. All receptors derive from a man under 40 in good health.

The CDR3 sequence: CSVEILGGETQYF. Here the CDR3 DNA reads TGCAGCGTTGAAATTTTGGGTGGGGAGACCCAGTACTTC. The chain employs TRBV29-1 and TRBJ2-5; the D is unclear. The CDR3 is 13 amino acids. Trimming cost V 2 bases and J 5 bases, with 12 bases left between them. The germline V gene has CDR1 SQVTM and CDR2 ANQGSEA.

In DNA, the CDR3 is TGCGCCAGCACCCAAACCGGGACAGGCTCCTACGAGCAGTACTTC. Protein sequence: CASTQTGTGSYEQYF. The gene calls are TRBV5-1 and TRBJ2-7; 8 nucleotides agree with TRBD1. V was pared by 6 bases and J by 0 bases, with 8 bases of the junction left unmatched. CDR1 and CDR2 from the germline V gene are SGHRS and YFSETQ. The CDR3 is made up of 15 amino acids.

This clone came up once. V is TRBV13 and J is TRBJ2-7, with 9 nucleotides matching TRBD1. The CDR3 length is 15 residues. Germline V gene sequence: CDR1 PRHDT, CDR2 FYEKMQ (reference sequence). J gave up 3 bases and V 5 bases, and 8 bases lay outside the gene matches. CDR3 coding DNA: TGTGCCAGCAGCCCGGGACAGGGACCCCTCTACGAGCAGTACTTC. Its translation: CASSPGQGPLYEQYF.

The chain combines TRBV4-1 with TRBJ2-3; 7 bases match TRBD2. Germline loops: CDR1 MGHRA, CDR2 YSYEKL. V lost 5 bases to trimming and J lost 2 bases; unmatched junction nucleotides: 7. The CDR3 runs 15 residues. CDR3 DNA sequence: TGCGCCAGCAGCAGAACTAGCGAAGACACAGATACGCAGTATTTT. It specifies CASSRTSEDTDTQYF.

CDR3 amino acids: CASSFEVSGGSTTQYF. DNA for the CDR3: TGTGCCAGCAGTTTTGAGGTATCCGGCGGGTCTACGACCCAGTACTTC. The chain links TRBV28 to TRBJ2-7; a possible D gene is TRBD2 (5 bases). The closer fit of TRBJ2-5 to the DNA end suggests the J call may be wrong. Looked up from germline, CDR1 is MDHEN and CDR2 is SYDVKM. CDR3 length: 16 residues.

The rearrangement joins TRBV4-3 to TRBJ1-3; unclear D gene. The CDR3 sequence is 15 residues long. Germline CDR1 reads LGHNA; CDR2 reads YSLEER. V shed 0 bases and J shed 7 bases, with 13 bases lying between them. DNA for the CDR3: TGCGCCAGCAGCCAAGATTTTGTATTGGGGAACACCATATATTTT. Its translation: CASSQDFVLGNTIYF.

For the CDR3, the DNA is TGTGCCAGCAGTTCCGCCGTGACCTACGAGCAGTACTTC. Protein: CASSSAVTYEQYF. The chain recombines TRBV27 with TRBJ2-7; D not resolved. Germline V gene lookup returns CDR1 MNHEY and CDR2 SMNVEV (reference sequence). The CDR3 sequence is 13 residues long. The germline V and J ends were trimmed by 4 bases and 2 bases, with 9 bases remaining between them.

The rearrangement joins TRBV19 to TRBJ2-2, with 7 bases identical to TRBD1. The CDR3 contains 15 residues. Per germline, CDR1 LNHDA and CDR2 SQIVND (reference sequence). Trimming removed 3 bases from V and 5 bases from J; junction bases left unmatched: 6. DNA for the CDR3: TGTGCCAGTAGTATTCCCCCAGGGGGTACCGGGGAGCTGTTTTTT. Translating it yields CASSIPPGGTGELFF.

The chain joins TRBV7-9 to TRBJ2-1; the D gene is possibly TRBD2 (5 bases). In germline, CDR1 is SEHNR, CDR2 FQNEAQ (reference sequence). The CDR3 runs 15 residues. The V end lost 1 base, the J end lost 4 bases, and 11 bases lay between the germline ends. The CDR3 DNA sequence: TGTGCCAGCAGCTTAGTCGGCGGCGGGTACAATGAGCAGTTCTTC. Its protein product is CASSLVGGGYNEQFF. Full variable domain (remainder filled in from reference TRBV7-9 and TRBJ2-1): DTGVSQNPRHKITKRGQNVTFRCDPISEHNRLYWYRQTLGQGPEFLTYFQNEAQLEKSRLLSDRFSAERPKGSFSTLEIQRTEQGDSAMYLCASSLVGGGYNEQFFGPGTRLTVL.

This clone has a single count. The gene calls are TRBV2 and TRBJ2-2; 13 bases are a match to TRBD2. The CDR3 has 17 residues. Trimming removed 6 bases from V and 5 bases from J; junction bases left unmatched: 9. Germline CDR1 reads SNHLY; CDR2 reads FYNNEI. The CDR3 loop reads CASSGTSGTLSTGELFF. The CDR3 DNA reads TGTGCCAGCAGCGGGACTAGCGGGACTCTGAGTACCGGGGAGCTGTTTTTT.

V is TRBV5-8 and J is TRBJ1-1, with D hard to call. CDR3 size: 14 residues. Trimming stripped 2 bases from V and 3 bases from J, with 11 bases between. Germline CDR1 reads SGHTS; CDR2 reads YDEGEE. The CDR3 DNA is TGTGCCAGCAGCTTAAAAGGTGGGGACACTGAAGCTTTCTTT. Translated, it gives CASSLKGGDTEAFF.

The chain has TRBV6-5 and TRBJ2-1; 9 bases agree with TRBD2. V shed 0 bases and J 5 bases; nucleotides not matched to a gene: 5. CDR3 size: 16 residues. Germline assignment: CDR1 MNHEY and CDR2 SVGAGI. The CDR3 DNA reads TGTGCCAGCAGTTACTCGAGACTAGCGGACCACAATGAGCAGTTCTTC. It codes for CASSYSRLADHNEQFF.

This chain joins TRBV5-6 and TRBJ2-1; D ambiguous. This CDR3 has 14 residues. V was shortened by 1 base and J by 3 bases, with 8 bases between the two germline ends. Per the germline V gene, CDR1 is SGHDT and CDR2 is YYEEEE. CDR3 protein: CASSLFAHYNEQFF. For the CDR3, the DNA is TGTGCCAGCAGCTTGTTTGCACACTACAATGAGCAGTTCTTC.

CDR3 loop: CASSPWGGRSDEQFF. In nucleotides, the CDR3 is TGCGCCAGCAGCCCGTGGGGCGGGAGAAGCGATGAGCAGTTCTTC. The chain employs TRBV5-1 and TRBJ2-1; 7 nucleotides agree with TRBD2. The germline V gene encodes CDR1 SGHRS and CDR2 YFSETQ. This CDR3 has 15 amino acids. Trimming at V came to 4 bases and at J to 8 bases, leaving 12 bases not matched to a gene.

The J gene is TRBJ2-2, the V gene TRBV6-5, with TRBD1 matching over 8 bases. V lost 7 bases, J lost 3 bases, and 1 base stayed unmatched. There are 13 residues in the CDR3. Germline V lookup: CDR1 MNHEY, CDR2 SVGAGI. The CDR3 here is CASKGQDTGELFF. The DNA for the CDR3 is TGTGCCAGCAAGGGACAGGACACCGGGGAGCTGTTTTTT.

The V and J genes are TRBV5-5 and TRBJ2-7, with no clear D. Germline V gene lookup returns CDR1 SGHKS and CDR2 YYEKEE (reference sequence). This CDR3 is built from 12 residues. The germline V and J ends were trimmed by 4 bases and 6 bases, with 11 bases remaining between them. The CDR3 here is CASSPTPPEQYF. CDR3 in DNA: TGTGCCAGCAGCCCTACTCCCCCCGAGCAGTACTTC.

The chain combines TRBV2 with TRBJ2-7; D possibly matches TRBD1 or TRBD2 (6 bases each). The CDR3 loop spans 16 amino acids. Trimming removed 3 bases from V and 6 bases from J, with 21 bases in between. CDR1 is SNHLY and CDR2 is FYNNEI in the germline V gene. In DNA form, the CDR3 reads TGTGCCAGCAGTGACAGGGGCGTCAAGGCCGGGGGCGAGCAGTACTTC. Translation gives CASSDRGVKAGGEQYF.

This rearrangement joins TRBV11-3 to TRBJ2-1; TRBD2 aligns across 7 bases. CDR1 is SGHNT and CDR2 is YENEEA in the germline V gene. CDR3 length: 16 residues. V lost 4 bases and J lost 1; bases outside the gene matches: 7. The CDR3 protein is CASSSLTGGSYNEQFF. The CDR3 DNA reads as TGTGCCAGCAGCTCCTTAACGGGAGGTTCCTACAATGAGCAGTTCTTC.

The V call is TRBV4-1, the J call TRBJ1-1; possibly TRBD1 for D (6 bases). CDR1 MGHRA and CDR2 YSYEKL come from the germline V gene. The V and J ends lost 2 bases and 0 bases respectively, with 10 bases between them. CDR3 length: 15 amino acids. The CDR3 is CASSQPTGMNTEAFF. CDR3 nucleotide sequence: TGCGCCAGCAGCCAACCGACAGGAATGAACACTGAAGCTTTCTTT.

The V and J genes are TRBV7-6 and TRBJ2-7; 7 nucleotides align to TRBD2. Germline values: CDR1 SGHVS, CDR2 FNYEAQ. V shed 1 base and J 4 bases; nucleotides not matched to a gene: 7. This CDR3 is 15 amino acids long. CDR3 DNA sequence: TGTGCCAGCAGCTTAGTGGGGGACTACGGTTACGAGCAGTACTTC. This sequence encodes CASSLVGDYGYEQYF.

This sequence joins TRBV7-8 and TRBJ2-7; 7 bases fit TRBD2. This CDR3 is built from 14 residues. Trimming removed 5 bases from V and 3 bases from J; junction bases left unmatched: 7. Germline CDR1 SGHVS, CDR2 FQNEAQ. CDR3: CASSRWEGRYEQYF. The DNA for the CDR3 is TGTGCCAGCAGCAGGTGGGAGGGCCGCTACGAGCAGTACTTC. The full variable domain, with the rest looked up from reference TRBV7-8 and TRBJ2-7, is GAGVSQSPRYKVAKRGQDVALRCDPISGHVSLFWYQQALGQGPEFLTYFQNEAQLDKSGLPSDRFFAERPEGSVSTLKIQRTQQEDSAVYLCASSRWEGRYEQYFGPGTRLTVT.